Below are 23 T cell receptor beta chains sequenced from a single sample in a study of T cells in localized non-small cell lung cancer (dated by TCRdb to 2018 to 2021). Receptors were amplified or captured by the immunoSEQ multiplex PCR assay. TCRdb carries this immuneACCESS record with in-frame sequences only. Its versions omit some clonotypes, under half of them owing to an unresolved V gene in the studies checked, with the rest unexplained. The sample table holds tens of thousands of clones, of which around 81% were seen once. 17% of the sample lies in the top ten. The specimen was peripheral blood mononuclear cells, collected before any cancer treatment. These receptors came from a man between 35 and 75 years old with stage III lung adenocarcinoma.

The rearrangement joins TRBV19 to TRBJ1-5; D is undetermined. The CDR3 totals 13 residues. With 2 bases removed from V and 5 bases from J, the gap between germline ends came to 7 bases. Germline-derived CDR1 and CDR2 are LNHDA and SQIVND (reference sequence). The CDR3 is CASSIRGDQPQHF. The CDR3 DNA is TGTGCCAGTAGTATAAGAGGTGATCAGCCCCAGCATTTT.

The J gene is TRBJ1-1, the V gene TRBV27, with 7 bases aligning to TRBD1. CDR1 is MNHEY and CDR2 is SMNVEV in the germline V gene (reference sequence). The CDR3 has 15 residues. V lost 4 bases, J lost 8 bases, and 13 bases stayed unmatched. This chain's CDR3 is CASSSILDRLAEAFF. In nucleotides, the CDR3 is TGTGCCAGCAGTTCTATCCTGGACAGGCTAGCCGAAGCTTTCTTT.

The chain joins TRBV25-1 to TRBJ2-1, with D perhaps assigned TRBD1 or TRBD2 (7 bases each). Looked up from germline, CDR1 is MGHDK and CDR2 is SYGVNS. This CDR3 is 14 amino acids long. Trimming removed 1 base at V and 6 bases at J, with 10 bases between. CDR3 sequence: CASSEWEGANEQFF. In DNA, the CDR3 is TGTGCCAGCAGTGAATGGGAGGGGGCCAATGAGCAGTTCTTC.

CDR3 protein: CASSDRRRTNEKLFF. CDR3 nucleotide sequence: TGTGCCAGCAGTGACAGAAGAAGGACAAATGAAAAACTGTTTTTT. V gene TRBV6-1 combines with J gene TRBJ1-4; D might be TRBD1 (5 bases). The germline gives CDR1 MNHNS, CDR2 SASEGT. CDR3 length: 15 amino acids. With 3 bases removed from V and 5 bases from J, the gap between germline ends came to 13 bases.

In this sample, this clone turned up a few times. The chain joins TRBV6-5 to TRBJ2-1; TRBD1 matches 7 bases. The V gene end was trimmed by 6 bases and the J gene end by 8 bases; junction bases not matched to a gene: 13. The CDR3 spans 15 residues. Germline assignment: CDR1 MNHEY and CDR2 SVGAGI. The CDR3: CASRRQGGTPDEQFF. The DNA for the CDR3 is TGTGCCAGCAGACGACAGGGTGGGACACCGGATGAGCAGTTCTTC.

The rearrangement uses TRBV30 and TRBJ1-1; 8 bases match TRBD1. CDR1 and CDR2 from the germline V gene are GTSNPN and SVGIG (reference sequence). CDR3 length equals 16 residues. V shed 0 bases and J 1 base; nucleotides not matched to a gene: 7. The CDR3 region is CAWSVPPGTGNTEAFF. CDR3 bases: TGTGCCTGGAGTGTACCACCGGGGACAGGGAACACTGAAGCTTTCTTT.

The chain uses TRBV5-6 and TRBJ1-1, with D possibly being TRBD1 (5 bases). The V gene lost 2 bases and the J gene lost 4 bases, with 15 bases spanning the gap. The germline V gene has CDR1 SGHDT and CDR2 YYEEEE. CDR3 length: 15 amino acids. CDR3 protein: CASSFRAAVSTEAFF. The CDR3 nucleotides are TGTGCCAGCAGCTTCAGGGCGGCCGTGAGCACTGAAGCTTTCTTT.

This chain links TRBV5-6 with TRBJ2-6; D uncertain. Germline V gene lookup returns CDR1 SGHDT and CDR2 YYEEEE. V lost 0 bases to trimming and J lost 0 bases, with 10 bases between them. The CDR3 sequence is 17 residues long. CDR3 nucleotide sequence: TGTGCCAGCAGCTTGGAAAAGGGCTTCTCTGGGGCCAACGTCCTGACTTTC. This translates into CASSLEKGFSGANVLTF.

This clone was recorded a few times. The chain carries TRBV5-1 and TRBJ1-1; no definite D call. Trimming removed 0 bases from V and 0 bases from J, with 3 bases in between. This CDR3 spans 13 amino acids. Germline CDR1 is SGHRS and CDR2 is YFSETQ. Here the CDR3 DNA reads TGCGCCAGCAGCTTGGGGGTGAACACTGAAGCTTTCTTT. It yields the protein CASSLGVNTEAFF.

CDR3: CSVELRGGTYEQYF. CDR3 bases: TGCAGCGTTGAACTGCGCGGGGGGACCTACGAGCAGTACTTC. The J gene is TRBJ2-7, the V gene TRBV29-1; 8 nucleotides align to TRBD2. The CDR3 has 14 amino acids. Germline CDR1 reads SQVTM; CDR2 reads ANQGSEA. V was pared by 2 bases and J by 2 bases, with 5 bases of the junction left unmatched.

This sequence joins TRBV30 and TRBJ2-5; no clear D gene. The V and J ends lost 1 base and 0 bases respectively, with 6 bases between them. The CDR3 length is 13 residues. Germline V gene data show CDR1 as GTSNPN and CDR2 as SVGIG (reference sequence). CDR3: CAWSDGYQETQYF. As DNA, the CDR3 is TGTGCCTGGAGTGATGGGTACCAAGAGACCCAGTACTTC.

This clone was seen only once. The chain carries TRBV7-2 and TRBJ2-3; the D is unclear. The CDR3 length is 12 residues. Between the trimmed V and J ends, which lost 3 bases and 6 bases, there was a span of 7 bases. The germline V gene encodes CDR1 SGHTA and CDR2 FQGNSA. The CDR3: CASSFYLDTQYF. CDR3 in DNA: TGTGCCAGCAGCTTTTACCTGGATACGCAGTATTTT. The entire variable domain, with the rest obtained from reference TRBV7-2 and TRBJ2-3, is as follows: GAGVSQSPSNKVTEKGKDVELRCDPISGHTALYWYRQSLGQGLEFLIYFQGNSAPDKSGLPSDRFSAERTGGSVSTLTIQRTQQEDSAVYLCASSFYLDTQYFGPGTRLTVL.

CDR3 nucleotides: TGTGCCACCAGCAGTAGGGACAGTTTTACAGATACGCAGTATTTT. It codes for CATSSRDSFTDTQYF. This chain connects TRBV15 to TRBJ2-3, with 7 bases aligning to TRBD1. The V gene's germline CDR1 is LNHNV and CDR2 YYDKDF (reference sequence). This CDR3 is 15 amino acids long. Trimming cost V 3 bases and J 3 bases; bases outside gene matches: 6.

The rearrangement joins TRBV5-1 to TRBJ2-7, with TRBD1 matching over 7 bases. The CDR3 extends over 14 amino acids. Trimming cost V 0 bases and J 4 bases; bases outside gene matches: 4. CDR1 is SGHRS, CDR2 YFSETQ, per germline. The CDR3 nucleotides read TGCGCCAGCAGCTTGGGACAGGGAAGATACGAGCAGTACTTC. It is translated as CASSLGQGRYEQYF.

The chain has TRBV6-5 and TRBJ1-6, with D unresolved. V was cut by 8 bases and J by 9 bases, with 14 bases left in between. Germline V gene data show CDR1 as MNHEY and CDR2 as SVGAGI. The CDR3 runs to 13 residues. The CDR3 DNA reads as TGTGCCAGCCGCGCAGGCGAGGGTTCACCCCTCCACTTT. It translates to CASRAGEGSPLHF.

The rearrangement links TRBV18 to TRBJ1-3; 8 bases are a match to TRBD1. The CDR3 covers 15 residues. Germline CDR1 reads KGHSH; CDR2 reads LQKENI. Germline trimming cut 0 bases from V and 2 bases from J; bases unmatched to any gene: 0. The CDR3: CASSPPDRAGNTIYF. As DNA, the CDR3 is TGTGCCAGCTCACCACCGGACAGGGCTGGAAACACCATATATTTT.

The gene calls are TRBV7-2 and TRBJ1-2; a possible D gene is TRBD1 (5 bases). The CDR3 contains 14 residues. Trimming took 3 bases from V and 5 from J, leaving 13 bases between them. In germline, CDR1 is SGHTA, CDR2 FQGNSA. The CDR3 nucleotides read TGTGCCAGCAGCTTTCTCGGCAGGGATTATGGCTACACCTTC. This encodes CASSFLGRDYGYTF.

The J gene is TRBJ2-1, the V gene TRBV7-3, with 9 positions matching TRBD2. The CDR3 consists of 16 residues. Trimming at V came to 5 bases and at J to 9 bases, leaving 14 bases not matched to a gene. Germline lookup yields CDR1 SGHTA and CDR2 FQGTGA. This CDR3 reads CASSPASLAGRGEQFF. Here the CDR3 DNA reads TGTGCCAGCAGCCCCGCCTCTCTAGCGGGGCGGGGTGAGCAGTTCTTC.

The V gene is TRBV7-9, the J gene TRBJ2-1; 9 bases align to TRBD2. V lost 10 bases and J lost 7; bases outside the gene matches: 8. CDR1 SEHNR and CDR2 FQNEAQ come from the germline V gene (reference sequence). The CDR3 consists of 13 residues. Here the CDR3 DNA reads TGTGCCACCCAGATAGCGGGGGCTAATGAGCAGTTCTTC. Amino acid sequence: CATQIAGANEQFF. Full variable domain (remainder filled in from reference TRBV7-9 and TRBJ2-1): DTGVSQNPRHKITKRGQNVTFRCDPISEHNRLYWYRQTLGQGPEFLTYFQNEAQLEKSRLLSDRFSAERPKGSFSTLEIQRTEQGDSAMYLCATQIAGANEQFFGPGTRLTVL.

This rearrangement joins TRBV7-7 to TRBJ2-2; 7 bases fit TRBD2. Germline assignment: CDR1 SSHAT and CDR2 FNYEAQ (reference sequence). Trimming cost V 0 bases and J 1 base; bases outside gene matches: 11. The CDR3 totals 19 residues. The CDR3 sequence is CASSLAGAGPEMNTGELFF. The CDR3 DNA reads as TGTGCCAGCAGCTTAGCAGGAGCGGGGCCTGAAATGAACACCGGGGAGCTGTTTTTT.

Concerning this clone itself: Sequence at one end of the junction differs from germline and may be a read error. V and J are TRBV9 and TRBJ1-6, with TRBD1 as a possible D gene (5 bases). This CDR3 spans 14 amino acids. Germline values: CDR1 SGDLS, CDR2 YYNGEE. For the CDR3, the DNA is TGTGCCAGCAGCGCACAGGTCGGTAATTTACCCCTCCACTTT. Its protein is CASSAQVGNLPLHF.

The chain employs TRBV6-5 and TRBJ2-1; 11 positions agree with TRBD2. Germline V gene sequence: CDR1 MNHEY, CDR2 SVGAGI. This CDR3 is built from 15 residues. The V and J ends lost 4 bases and 5 bases, in that order; junction bases with no gene match: 4. In DNA, the CDR3 is TGTGCCAGCAGTTGGGGGACTAGCGGCCACAATGAGCAGTTCTTC. Protein sequence: CASSWGTSGHNEQFF.

The chain recombines TRBV29-1 with TRBJ2-1; TRBD2 aligns across 11 bases. J gave up 4 bases and V 6 bases, and 5 bases lay outside the gene matches. This CDR3 has 14 residues. Germline V gene data show CDR1 as SQVTM and CDR2 as ANQGSEA. CDR3 amino acids: CSVAASGGYNEQFF. The DNA for the CDR3 is TGCAGCGTGGCTGCTAGCGGGGGGTACAATGAGCAGTTCTTC.